Listed below are T cell receptor beta chains from one sample, sequenced in a study of T cell changes during pregnancy in multiple sclerosis. The repertoire was sequenced with immunoSEQ multiplex PCR; TCRdb's copy has only in-frame clones and lacks some. Here the sample spans 90,000 to 100,000 clones, approximately 92% being singletons. Specimen: peripheral blood, collected in the first trimester of pregnancy. These receptors all come from a female donor with multiple sclerosis, enrolled in a pregnancy study. Both conserved end residues are part of each CDR3. The order of the fields is clone size, D gene, J gene, V gene, CDR3 protein, CDR3 DNA. The D gene is left open where the match is weak. Size is stated for part of the rows, as once, few or many counts, or as a class when the clone is expanded.

clone size: -; D gene: TRBD2; J gene: TRBJ2-7; V gene: TRBV6-1; CDR3 protein: CASSAKIAGAGVYEQYF; CDR3 DNA: TGTGCCAGCAGTGCGAAAATAGCGGGAGCAGGTGTTTACGAGCAGTACTTC
clone size: -; D gene: TRBD2; J gene: TRBJ2-1; V gene: TRBV27; CDR3 protein: CASSRTGTSGNEQFF; CDR3 DNA: TGTGCCAGCAGCAGAACCGGGACTAGCGGTAATGAGCAGTTCTTC
clone size: -; D gene: TRBD1; J gene: TRBJ1-2; V gene: TRBV2; CDR3 protein: CASSGVTGLRGYTF; CDR3 DNA: TGTGCCAGCAGTGGGGTGACAGGGTTGCGTGGCTACACCTTC
clone size: -; D gene: -; J gene: TRBJ2-7; V gene: TRBV14; CDR3 protein: CASSQGARNEQYF; CDR3 DNA: TGTGCCAGCAGCCAGGGGGCTCGAAACGAGCAGTACTTC
clone size: -; D gene: TRBD2; J gene: TRBJ2-3; V gene: TRBV7-6; CDR3 protein: CASSIGLAGGFFGDTQYF; CDR3 DNA: TGTGCCAGCAGCATAGGACTAGCGGGAGGTTTCTTTGGAGATACGCAGTATTTT
clone size: -; D gene: TRBD1; J gene: TRBJ1-1; V gene: TRBV28; CDR3 protein: CASSFSRQGAATEAFF; CDR3 DNA: TGTGCCAGCAGTTTTTCCCGACAGGGGGCAGCTACTGAAGCTTTCTTT
clone size: -; D gene: TRBD1; J gene: TRBJ1-1; V gene: TRBV27; CDR3 protein: CASSQTSGTGRELNTEAFF; CDR3 DNA: TGTGCCAGCAGCCAAACCTCCGGGACAGGGAGGGAATTGAACACTGAAGCTTTCTTT
clone size: -; D gene: -; J gene: TRBJ1-1; V gene: TRBV25-1; CDR3 protein: CASRFLEVTEAFF; CDR3 DNA: TGTGCCAGCAGGTTCCTGGAGGTAACTGAAGCTTTCTTT
clone size: -; D gene: TRBD1; J gene: TRBJ2-5; V gene: TRBV5-4; CDR3 protein: CASRLQGAGETQYF; CDR3 DNA: TGTGCCAGCAGACTACAGGGGGCAGGGGAGACCCAGTACTTC
clone size: -; D gene: TRBD2; J gene: TRBJ2-7; V gene: TRBV7-2; CDR3 protein: CASSLGLAGPAYEQYF; CDR3 DNA: TGTGCCAGCAGCTTAGGACTAGCGGGACCCGCCTACGAGCAGTACTTC
clone size: -; D gene: TRBD1; J gene: TRBJ1-5; V gene: TRBV2; CDR3 protein: CASTQPIGGPQHF; CDR3 DNA: TGTGCCAGCACCCAACCAATAGGGGGCCCCCAGCATTTT
clone size: -; D gene: TRBD1; J gene: TRBJ1-1; V gene: TRBV19; CDR3 protein: CASSETGAGQAFF; CDR3 DNA: TGTGCCAGTAGTGAAACAGGGGCAGGCCAGGCTTTCTTT
clone size: -; D gene: -; J gene: TRBJ1-1; V gene: TRBV27; CDR3 protein: CASEDLTRGNTEAFF; CDR3 DNA: TGTGCCAGCGAAGACCTTACCCGGGGTAACACTGAAGCTTTCTTT
clone size: -; D gene: TRBD2; J gene: TRBJ2-7; V gene: TRBV5-1; CDR3 protein: CASRSSGRPYYEQYF; CDR3 DNA: TGCGCCAGCAGGTCTAGCGGGAGGCCCTATTACGAGCAGTACTTC
clone size: -; D gene: TRBD2; J gene: TRBJ2-1; V gene: TRBV29-1; CDR3 protein: CSVREGWTSGRRNEQFF; CDR3 DNA: TGCAGCGTCCGAGAAGGCTGGACTAGCGGGAGGAGAAATGAGCAGTTCTTC
clone size: -; D gene: TRBD1; J gene: TRBJ1-1; V gene: TRBV27; CDR3 protein: CASSLRTGRHTEAFF; CDR3 DNA: TGTGCCAGCAGTTTACGGACAGGGCGACACACTGAAGCTTTCTTT
clone size: -; D gene: TRBD2; J gene: TRBJ2-5; V gene: TRBV29-1; CDR3 protein: CSVLPREGETQYF; CDR3 DNA: TGCAGCGTCCTTCCTAGGGAGGGAGAGACCCAGTACTTC
clone size: once; D gene: -; J gene: TRBJ1-2; V gene: TRBV4-3; CDR3 protein: CASSARTDSNYGYTF; CDR3 DNA: TGCGCCAGCAGCGCCCGGACAGATTCTAACTATGGCTACACCTTC
clone size: -; D gene: TRBD2; J gene: TRBJ2-1; V gene: TRBV30; CDR3 protein: CAWSVLAGGGFF; CDR3 DNA: TGTGCCTGGAGTGTCCTAGCGGGAGGTGGGTTCTTC
clone size: -; D gene: TRBD2; J gene: TRBJ2-4; V gene: TRBV5-1; CDR3 protein: CASSLVLAGGTLKNIQYF; CDR3 DNA: TGCGCCAGCAGCTTGGTGCTAGCGGGAGGTACCCTCAAAAACATTCAGTACTTC
clone size: -; D gene: TRBD1; J gene: TRBJ1-3; V gene: TRBV7-8; CDR3 protein: CASSLGQGLLLHF; CDR3 DNA: TGTGCCAGCAGCTTAGGACAGGGGCTTCTGTTGCATTTT
clone size: -; D gene: TRBD1; J gene: TRBJ1-2; V gene: TRBV27; CDR3 protein: CASSFSGQGAGYTF; CDR3 DNA: TGTGCCAGCAGTTTTTCAGGACAGGGGGCAGGCTACACCTTC
clone size: -; D gene: TRBD2; J gene: TRBJ2-7; V gene: TRBV7-8; CDR3 protein: CASSTGSGVVYEQYF; CDR3 DNA: TGTGCCAGCAGCACCGGGAGCGGGGTAGTCTACGAGCAGTACTTC
clone size: -; D gene: -; J gene: TRBJ2-3; V gene: TRBV7-9; CDR3 protein: CASSLEGLGKLTDTQYF; CDR3 DNA: TGTGCCAGCAGCTTGGAGGGGCTAGGGAAGCTAACAGATACGCAGTATTTT
clone size: -; D gene: -; J gene: TRBJ2-5; V gene: TRBV18; CDR3 protein: CASSPPQEQETQYF; CDR3 DNA: TGTGCCAGCTCACCACCACAGGAGCAAGAGACCCAGTACTTC
clone size: -; D gene: TRBD2; J gene: TRBJ2-7; V gene: TRBV28; CDR3 protein: CASTPGLAGEKYEQYF; CDR3 DNA: TGTGCCAGCACCCCGGGACTAGCGGGAGAGAAATACGAGCAGTACTTC
clone size: -; D gene: -; J gene: TRBJ1-1; V gene: TRBV5-8; CDR3 protein: CASRQNTEAFF; CDR3 DNA: TGTGCCAGCAGACAGAACACTGAAGCTTTCTTT
clone size: -; D gene: -; J gene: TRBJ1-5; V gene: TRBV27; CDR3 protein: CASSLRSNQPQHF; CDR3 DNA: TGTGCCAGCAGTTTACGGAGCAATCAGCCCCAGCATTTT
clone size: -; D gene: -; J gene: TRBJ1-3; V gene: TRBV28; CDR3 protein: CASSKGDSGNTIYF; CDR3 DNA: TGTGCCAGTTCTAAGGGGGACTCTGGAAACACCATATATTTT
clone size: -; D gene: TRBD1; J gene: TRBJ1-4; V gene: TRBV29-1; CDR3 protein: CSVEDWTGGDEKLFF; CDR3 DNA: TGCAGCGTTGAGGATTGGACAGGGGGGGACGAAAAACTGTTTTTT
clone size: -; D gene: -; J gene: TRBJ1-4; V gene: TRBV30; CDR3 protein: CAWSGGGSNEKLFF; CDR3 DNA: TGTGCCTGGAGTGGAGGGGGATCGAATGAAAAACTGTTTTTT